One TCR beta chain is described in this entry. This clonotype was found many times. Its specific antigen is unknown. No much larger clone exists at a distance of one base, and base qualities are not known. The TCR beta CDR3 regions were amplified from the RNA transcripts. The first round of RT-PCR for the TCR CDR3 was performed with the HTBI primer set and the Qiagen OneStep RT-PCR kit. Libraries were constructed in a second round of multiplex PCR, after which size selection and purification were carried out. Sequencing of the libraries was done on an Illumina HiSeq2000 using paired-end 100 bp reads. The authors processed their data as follows. Raw data were processed with SOAPnuke, discarding reads with adapters, uncalled bases, mean Phred below 15, or no exact constant-primer or identifier match. High-quality paired reads were merged using COPE v1.2.5, and each unique nucleotide sequence was defined as a clonotype. Clonotypes were aligned to IMGT TRBV, TRBD and TRBJ reference segments using MiTCR v1.1. The analysis included only V-J combinations with a frequency above 0.0001, which together covered 98% to 99.2% of the repertoires. A TCS score was defined as the ratio between F50 (clonal expansion) and ExV (chaos), using BLOSUM62-based TCRdist between CDR3 peptides within each V-J. Welch's t-statistics and random forest reduced fewer than 550 V-J features to about 13, which were used in a naive Bayes classifier (R e1071). TCRdb reworked the public reads: Q25 trimming with fastp, MiXCR clone assembly, productive beta chains retained. Rows merge per CDR3 protein into single entries with the most common DNA and genes. In this record, the V and J calls reflect TCRdb's handling and not the investigators' own analysis. The sample contains 250,000 to 300,000 distinct CDR3 sequences, about 14% of them found a single time. Jointly, the top ten make up 7.8% of the sample.

This specimen belongs to a study of T cells in Graves' hyperthyroidism and ophthalmopathy (dated by TCRdb to between 2019 and 2020). For the wider study: Peripheral blood was collected at initial diagnosis, before any treatment. According to the paper, TCR Vbeta CDR3 sequencing was carried out on about 140 peripheral blood samples, which came from fewer than 50 ophthalmopathy, about 75 hyperthyroidism and approximately 17 progressor patients. Whether ophthalmopathy could be predicted prospectively was tested in an independent validation cohort made up of under 20 hyperthyroidism patients plus 17 patients who later progressed to ophthalmopathy. Once sampling was done, hyperthyroidism patients were given methimazole at a starting dose of 30 mg daily, whereas ophthalmopathy patients were given high-dose intravenous methylprednisolone. The study also compared thyroid tissue and blood T-cell repertoires from a handful of Graves' hyperthyroidism patients. A discovery cohort of roughly 100 patients, about 43 with Graves' ophthalmopathy and 55 to 60 with stable Graves' hyperthyroidism, was used to find distinguishing TCR V-J signatures. The 85 to 100 discovery patients were divided at random into training and test sets in a 7:3 ratio.

What the study reported, not specific to this receptor: No statistical method was used to set the sample size in advance, and investigators knew the group allocation. Most expanded thyroid clonotypes (frequency above 0.001) were also detected in blood, suggesting blood repertoires may reflect thyroid immune responses. In validation, the model predicted progression to ophthalmopathy with approximately 71% sensitivity and approximately 74% specificity, a median of approximately 6.7 months before onset. Ophthalmopathy was separated from stable hyperthyroidism by a 13 V-J signature model, with approximately 85% sensitivity and about 81% specificity obtained in cross-validation and 80%/75% obtained in testing.

V is pared back by 4 bases and J by 4 bases, with 14 bases lying between the germline termini. The CDR3 holds 14 amino acids from the cysteine to the phenylalanine. Of all the DNA, just the CDR3 is kept, 42 bases in frame from base 1. Reading the germline V gene gives CDR1 MDHEN and CDR2 SYDVKM. The hyperthyroidism patients were between 18 and 65 years old and newly diagnosed, with a disease duration of less than 2 months. Exclusion was applied to patients with uncontrolled infections, other autoimmune diseases, pregnancy or lactation. Diagnoses relied on clinical symptoms, serum thyroxine and TRAb, thyroid ultrasound and orbital computed tomography. Blood from progressor patients was collected at the time of first diagnosis with hyperthyroidism, before any ophthalmopathy symptoms had appeared. PBMCs were separated from about 10 ml of fresh peripheral blood using Ficoll-Paque density gradient centrifugation. Patients classed as progressors first received a Graves' hyperthyroidism diagnosis and then went on to develop ophthalmopathy during follow-up. Total RNA was extracted with Trizol reagent, and quality was checked on an Agilent 2100 Bioanalyzer.

In this chain, TRBV28 is recombined with TRBJ2-7; a tentative D match to TRBD1 spans 5 bases. The sequenced material came from blood. This sequence originates from a woman between 25 and 40 years old with Graves' hyperthyroidism that later progressed to Graves' ophthalmopathy. The nucleotide sequence is TGTGCCAGCAGTTCGGTCGACAGCCTGTACGAGCAGTACTTC. Its protein product is CASSSVDSLYEQYF.